Listed below are T cell receptor beta chains from one sample, sequenced in a study of blood T cell repertoires in COVID-19. The method was immunoSEQ multiplex PCR; TCRdb's version includes in-frame clones alone and lacks a portion of them. Of hundreds of thousands of clones listed, roughly 84% were seen once; the top ten hold over 0.95%. Sample: peripheral blood. The receptors come from a man aged 40-50 years with acute or convalescent COVID-19. CDR3s include the opening cysteine and the closing phenylalanine or tryptophan. D genes are given only for firm matches. Some rows have no size entry. The others give once, few or many, or a class for an expanded clone.

CDR3 protein,CDR3 DNA,J gene,D gene,clone size,V gene
CASSLSGGTGELFF,TGTGCCAGTAGTCTGTCAGGCGGGACCGGGGAGCTGTTTTTT,TRBJ2-2,.,.,TRBV19
CASSFYTGNTEAFF,TGTGCCAGCAGTTTCTACACAGGGAACACTGAAGCTTTCTTT,TRBJ1-1,.,few,TRBV28
CASSDSGTASPLHF,TGTGCCAGCAGTGACTCTGGGACAGCATCACCCCTCCACTTT,TRBJ1-6,TRBD1,.,TRBV6-4
CASSQRFNREYEQYF,TGCGCCAGCAGCCAGAGGTTCAACAGGGAGTACGAGCAGTACTTC,TRBJ2-7,.,.,TRBV4-1
CSVEDREGISNYGYTF,TGCAGCGTTGAAGACAGGGAGGGGATCTCTAACTATGGCTACACCTTC,TRBJ1-2,.,.,TRBV29-1
CAWERGGNEKLFF,TGTGCCTGGGAGAGGGGAGGTAATGAAAAACTGTTTTTT,TRBJ1-4,.,.,TRBV30
CASTRTGNYNSPLHF,TGTGCCAGCACACGGACAGGGAACTATAATTCACCCCTCCACTTT,TRBJ1-6,TRBD1,.,TRBV2
CASSEGRGGNYGYTF,TGTGCCAGCAGCGAAGGGCGCGGGGGAAACTATGGCTACACCTTC,TRBJ1-2,.,.,TRBV21-1
CASSQTTGSPQYF,TGTGCCAGCAGCCAAACAACAGGGTCCCCCCAGTACTTC,TRBJ2-5,.,.,TRBV14
CASSAGLHTDTQYF,TGTGCCAGCAGTGCGGGACTCCACACAGATACGCAGTATTTT,TRBJ2-3,.,.,TRBV2
CASSLDGQGYGYTF,TGTGCCAGCAGCTTAGACGGGCAGGGCTATGGCTACACCTTC,TRBJ1-2,.,.,TRBV7-9